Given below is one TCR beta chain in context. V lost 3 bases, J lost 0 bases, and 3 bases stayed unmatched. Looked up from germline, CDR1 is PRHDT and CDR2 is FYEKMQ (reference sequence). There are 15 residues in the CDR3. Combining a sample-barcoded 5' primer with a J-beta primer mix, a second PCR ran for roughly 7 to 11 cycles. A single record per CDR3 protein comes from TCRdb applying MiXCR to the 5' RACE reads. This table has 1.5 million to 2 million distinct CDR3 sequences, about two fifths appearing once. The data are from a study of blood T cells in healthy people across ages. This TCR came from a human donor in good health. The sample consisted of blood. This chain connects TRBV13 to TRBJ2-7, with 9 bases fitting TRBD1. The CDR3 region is CASSFRDRVSYEQYF. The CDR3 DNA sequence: TGTGCCAGCAGCTTCCGGGACAGGGTCTCCTACGAGCAGTACTTC. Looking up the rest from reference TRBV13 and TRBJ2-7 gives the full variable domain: AAGVIQSPRHLIKEKRETATLKCYPIPRHDTVYWYQQGPGQDPQFLISFYEKMQSDKGSIPDRFSAQQFSDYHSELNMSSLELGDSALYFCASSFRDRVSYEQYFGPGTRLTVT.